A selection of T cell receptor beta chains follows, all from one sample in a study of breast tumors, draining lymph nodes, adjacent tissues. TCRdb re-analysed the multiplex PCR reads in MiXCR, keeping a single row per CDR3 protein. The sample records about 140,000 distinct CDR3 sequences, about 31% being singletons. The sequenced material came from axillary lymph node tissue. These receptors all stem from a female donor with breast cancer. Some clones in this sample may be carry-over from other donors' samples. The CDR3 runs from the conserved cysteine through the conserved F or W. Each record gives: J gene, clone size, D gene, V gene, CDR3 DNA, CDR3 protein. The D gene is left open where the match is weak. Clone size is given for some rows only: seen once, a few or many times, or a class if the clone is expanded.

TRBJ1-1 | few | - | TRBV19 | TGTGCCACAAGAGCAATGAACACTGAAGCTTTCTTT | CATRAMNTEAFF
TRBJ2-5 | many | - | TRBV20-1 | TGCAGTGCTAGAGAGGGCCGGCCCCAGTCCTTC | CSAREGRPQSF
TRBJ2-1 | many | - | TRBV18 | TGTGCCAGCTCACCAACACAGGGAGATGAGCAGTTCTTC | CASSPTQGDEQFF
TRBJ1-1 | - | - | TRBV7-2 | TGTGCCAGCAGCTTGGTCAGCGAAGGCACTGAAGCTTTCTTT | CASSLVSEGTEAFF
TRBJ2-5 | - | TRBD1 | TRBV6-5 | TGTGCCAGCAGTAGGCCGACAGGGGCGAAAGAGACCCAGTACTTC | CASSRPTGAKETQYF
TRBJ1-2 | many | - | TRBV11-2 | TGTACCAGCAGCCCTGTAAGGAGTCTCGGCTCCTATGGCTACACCTTC | CTSSPVRSLGSYGYTF
TRBJ1-2 | many | - | TRBV15 | TGTGCCACCAGCACCCGGCCCGCTAACTATGGCTACACCTTC | CATSTRPANYGYTF
TRBJ1-5 | many | - | TRBV27 | TGTGCCAGCAGCGAGACAGGTCATCAGCCCCAGCATTTT | CASSETGHQPQHF
TRBJ2-3 | - | - | TRBV5-1 | TGCGCCAGCACCAGCATGGATACTCAGTATTTT | CASTSMDTQYF
TRBJ1-2 | many | - | TRBV20-1 | TGCAGTGCTCAACATAACGGACAAGGTCATGGCTACACCTTC | CSAQHNGQGHGYTF
TRBJ2-3 | - | TRBD2 | TRBV7-2 | TGTGCCAGCAGTCCCCGGGGGACTAGCGGGGCGACTAGCACAGATACGCAGTATTTT | CASSPRGTSGATSTDTQYF
TRBJ2-6 | - | - | TRBV6-1 | TGTGCCAGCAGTGAATGGGGCTTGGGGGCTGGGGCCAACGTCCTGACTTTC | CASSEWGLGAGANVLTF
TRBJ2-1 | many | - | TRBV5-5 | TGTGCCAGCAGGCGGAGTGTCGATAATGAGCAGTTCTTC | CASRRSVDNEQFF
TRBJ2-3 | many | TRBD1 | TRBV5-1 | TGCGCCAGCAGCTTCGGGACAGGGGCAGATACGCAGTATTTT | CASSFGTGADTQYF
TRBJ2-3 | many | - | TRBV12-3/TRBV12-4 | TGTGCCAGCAGTCTCGGGCCGACCAGGACAGATACGCAGTATTTT | CASSLGPTRTDTQYF
TRBJ1-1 | few | - | TRBV5-1 | TGCGCCAGCAGCTGGGGGACGGGTCAGGGTTCGGGTGAAGCTTTCTTT | CASSWGTGQGSGEAFF
TRBJ2-1 | many | - | TRBV2 | TGTGCCAGCAGTGATAGACAGGCCATCGATGAGCAGTTCTTC | CASSDRQAIDEQFF
TRBJ1-3 | - | - | TRBV18 | TGCGCCAGCTCACCACTAGACTCTAGAAACACCATATATTTT | CASSPLDSRNTIYF
TRBJ1-3 | many | - | TRBV4-2 | TGTGCCAGTAAATGGGAGATTTCTGGAAACACCATATATTTT | CASKWEISGNTIYF
TRBJ1-6 | few | TRBD1 | TRBV20-1 | TGCAGTGCTAGAGATGAGGGGCTAGGGGGCAGCGGTTCACCCCTCCACTTT | CSARDEGLGGSGSPLHF
TRBJ1-2 | few | - | TRBV4-1 | TGCGCCAGCAGCCAAGAGACAGAAGATAACTATGACTACACCTTC | CASSQETEDNYDYTF
TRBJ1-2 | - | - | TRBV11-2 | TGTGCCAGCAGCTTAGAAGGGATCGCCTATGGCTACACCTTC | CASSLEGIAYGYTF
TRBJ1-6 | many | - | TRBV5-1 | TGCGCCAGCAGCTTGGAGGGCCCCTATAATTCACCCCTCCACTTT | CASSLEGPYNSPLHF
TRBJ1-1 | few | - | TRBV4-1 | TGCGCCAGCAGCCAGGCGCAGGAGTGGAATGAAGCTTTCTTT | CASSQAQEWNEAFF
TRBJ1-5 | many | - | TRBV5-1 | TGCGCCAGCAGCTTGGCCGTCGAAGGGAAATATAGCAATCAGCCCCAGCATTTT | CASSLAVEGKYSNQPQHF
TRBJ1-2 | many | TRBD1 | TRBV4-2 | TGTGCCAGCAGCCAACTAGACGACAGGGGGCCCTATGGCTACACCTTC | CASSQLDDRGPYGYTF
TRBJ1-2 | many | TRBD1 | TRBV9 | TGTGCCAGCAGCGGAGGGACAGGGTATGGCTACACCTTC | CASSGGTGYGYTF
TRBJ1-4 | many | - | TRBV6-1 | TGTGCCAGCAGTGACCCGGCAGGGCGAAATGAAAAACTGTTTTTT | CASSDPAGRNEKLFF
TRBJ2-5 | many | - | TRBV20-1 | TGCAGTGCCTACCCAGGAGGGGAGACCCAGTACTTC | CSAYPGGETQYF
TRBJ1-5 | many | - | TRBV6-1 | TGTGCCAGCAGACTCACAGAGTATAGCAATCAGCCCCAGCATTTT | CASRLTEYSNQPQHF
TRBJ1-5 | many | - | TRBV9 | TGTGCCAGCAGCGCCGACACCTATAGCAATCAGCCCCAGCATTTT | CASSADTYSNQPQHF
TRBJ1-2 | many | - | TRBV5-4 | TGTGCCAGCAGCTTGACCGGGACTGCCTATGGCTACACCTTC | CASSLTGTAYGYTF
TRBJ2-2 | - | - | TRBV4-3 | TGCGCCAGCAGCCAAGATGTATCCGGGGAGCTGTTTTTT | CASSQDVSGELFF
TRBJ1-2 | many | - | TRBV6-5 | TGTGCCAGCAGCCCGGGGGGTTCTGGCTACACCTTC | CASSPGGSGYTF
TRBJ1-5 | many | - | TRBV6-6 | TGTGCCAGCAGTTATGACGGACAGAGATTCACTCAGCCCCAGCATTTT | CASSYDGQRFTQPQHF
TRBJ1-1 | few | - | TRBV7-2 | TGTGCCAGCAGCTTAAGCGGACAGTTTGAAGCTTTCTTT | CASSLSGQFEAFF
TRBJ1-5 | few | TRBD1 | TRBV18 | TGTGCCAGCTCACGAGGCGGGACAGGGGGTGGCAATCAGCCCCAGCATTTT | CASSRGGTGGGNQPQHF
TRBJ2-7 | - | - | TRBV6-5 | TGTGCCAGCAGTTACCTAAACAGGGTCGGTGGCTACGAGCAGTACTTC | CASSYLNRVGGYEQYF
TRBJ1-2 | many | TRBD1 | TRBV7-9 | TGTGCCAGCAGCTTAGCGGGGGGGGACAGGGGTGCCTATGGCTACACCTTC | CASSLAGGDRGAYGYTF
TRBJ2-1 | many | - | TRBV12-3/TRBV12-4 | TGTGCCAGCAGCATCTGGGGGTGGGGGCAGTTCTTC | CASSIWGWGQFF
TRBJ1-2 | many | - | TRBV11-2 | TGTGCCAGCAGCTTCTCGGCGGGGGACTATGGCTACACCTTC | CASSFSAGDYGYTF
TRBJ1-5 | - | TRBD1 | TRBV6-2/TRBV6-3 | TGTGCCAGCAGAGCGACAGGGGGCGGCAATCAGCCCCAGCATTTT | CASRATGGGNQPQHF
TRBJ1-5 | - | TRBD1 | TRBV15 | TGTGCCACCAGCAGCTGGACAGGGTATGATCAGCCCCAGCATTTT | CATSSWTGYDQPQHF
TRBJ2-3 | many | - | TRBV7-8 | TGTGCCAGCAGCTTAGCAGGGTTTGGTACGCAGTATTTT | CASSLAGFGTQYF
TRBJ2-7 | - | - | TRBV11-2 | TGTGCCAGCAGTCTACCGGGGAACTACGAGCAGTACTTC | CASSLPGNYEQYF
TRBJ1-3 | many | TRBD1 | TRBV19 | TGTGCCAGTAGCTGGCTGACAGGGTCTGGAAACACCATATATTTT | CASSWLTGSGNTIYF
TRBJ2-1 | many | TRBD2 | TRBV9 | TGTGCCAGCAGCGCAGGGACTACCTCCAATGAGCAGTTCTTC | CASSAGTTSNEQFF
TRBJ2-2 | many | TRBD1 | TRBV30 | TGTGCCTGGAGTCGCCTGGACAGGGCCACCGGGGAGCTGTTTTTT | CAWSRLDRATGELFF
TRBJ1-3 | - | TRBD1 | TRBV9 | TGTGCCAGCAGCGTAGGACAGGGGACTAATTATCGGAACACCATATATTTT | CASSVGQGTNYRNTIYF
TRBJ2-3 | many | - | TRBV19 | TGTGCCAGTAGTATCGAGTTGACTCGAGATACGCAGTATTTT | CASSIELTRDTQYF
TRBJ2-2 | few | - | TRBV10-1 | TGCGCCAGCAGGGTTTCGTTGAACACCGGGGAGCTGTTTTTT | CASRVSLNTGELFF
TRBJ1-5 | many | - | TRBV12-3/TRBV12-4 | TGTGCCAGCAGTTTAACGGGACCCCAGCATTTT | CASSLTGPQHF
TRBJ2-3 | - | TRBD1 | TRBV7-9 | TGTGCCAGCAGCTTAGAACAGGGGGCAAACAGGCAGTATTTT | CASSLEQGANRQYF
TRBJ2-3 | - | TRBD2 | TRBV10-3 | TGTGCCGCCGCGGGGGGGCACACAGATACGCAGTATTTT | CAAAGGHTDTQYF